The entry below gives a single T cell receptor beta chain sequence along with its context. In the original analysis: Amplifying reference gene primers gave estimates of nucleated cell counts. The method was immunoSEQ multiplex PCR; TCRdb's version includes in-frame clones alone and lacks a portion of them. For V, J and clone size, that table is used; D and trimming come from the DNA. Found here are around 290,000 clones, more than 70% of them singletons; the top ten hold approximately 2%. Germline CDR1 SGHRS, CDR2 YFSETQ. The J segment lost 9 bases and the V segment lost 1 base, leaving 9 bases of the junction unmatched. The length of the CDR3 is 15 residues. This entry comes from a study of blood T cell repertoires in COVID-19. About the study: The study drew acute and convalescent COVID-19 samples from the United States, Italy and Spain. Sample material is recorded as cDNA or gDNA derived from T cells, B-cell-depleted T cells, or PBMCs.

Cohorts were determined from participant-reported clinical history. The sequenced material came from PBMCs or T cells enriched from blood (not recorded which). The TCR was taken from a woman aged 60-70 years in a cohort exposed to, infected with or recovered from COVID-19 (not recorded which). The chain combines TRBV5-1 with TRBJ2-1, with 8 bases identical to TRBD2. Here the CDR3 DNA reads TGCGCCAGCAGCTTGATTCCGAGCGGGAGCGGTGAGCAGTTCTTC. Translated: CASSLIPSGSGEQFF.